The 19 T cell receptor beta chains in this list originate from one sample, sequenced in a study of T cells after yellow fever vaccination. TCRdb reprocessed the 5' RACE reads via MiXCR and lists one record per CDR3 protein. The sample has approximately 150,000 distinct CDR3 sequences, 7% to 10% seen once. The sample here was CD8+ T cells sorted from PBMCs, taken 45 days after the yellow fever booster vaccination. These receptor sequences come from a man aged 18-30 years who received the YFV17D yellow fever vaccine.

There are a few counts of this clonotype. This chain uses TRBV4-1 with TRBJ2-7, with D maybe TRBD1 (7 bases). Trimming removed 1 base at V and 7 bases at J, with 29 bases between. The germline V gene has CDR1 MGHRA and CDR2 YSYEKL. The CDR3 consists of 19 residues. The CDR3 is CASSQGRQTGALGGEEQYV. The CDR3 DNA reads TGCGCCAGCAGCCAAGGAAGACAAACAGGGGCCCTTGGCGGGGAGGAGCAGTACGTC.

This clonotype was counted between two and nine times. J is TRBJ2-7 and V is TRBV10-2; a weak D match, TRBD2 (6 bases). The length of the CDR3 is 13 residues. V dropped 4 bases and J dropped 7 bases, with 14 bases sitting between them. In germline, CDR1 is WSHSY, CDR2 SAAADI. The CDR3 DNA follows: TGCGCCAGCAGTGGGGCCGGGACTGGAGAGCAGTACTTC. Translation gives CASSGAGTGEQYF.

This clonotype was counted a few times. The CDR3 is CASRGQGRADTQYF. CDR3 nucleotide sequence: TGTGCCAGCAGGGGACAGGGGAGGGCAGATACGCAGTATTTT. This chain links TRBV25-1 with TRBJ2-3, with TRBD1 matching over 10 bases. Trimming removed 6 bases from V and 4 bases from J; junction bases left unmatched: 4. Germline lookup yields CDR1 MGHDK and CDR2 SYGVNS. This CDR3 is built from 14 residues.

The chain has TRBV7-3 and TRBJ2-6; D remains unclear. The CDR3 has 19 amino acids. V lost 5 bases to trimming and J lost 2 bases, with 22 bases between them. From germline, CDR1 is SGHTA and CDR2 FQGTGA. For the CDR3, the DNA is TGTGCCAGCAGCCCGTCGGCGGCAGGACCCATGCCTGGGGCCAACGTCCTGACTTTC. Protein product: CASSPSAAGPMPGANVLTF.

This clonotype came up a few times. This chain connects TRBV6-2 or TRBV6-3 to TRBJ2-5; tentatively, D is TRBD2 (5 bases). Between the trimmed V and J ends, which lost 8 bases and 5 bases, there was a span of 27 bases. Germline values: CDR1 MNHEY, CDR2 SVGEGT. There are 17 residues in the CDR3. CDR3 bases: TGTGCCAGCTCCGACCCTTGGATAGGGAGTCGATCGGAGACCCAGTACTTC. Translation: CASSDPWIGSRSETQYF.

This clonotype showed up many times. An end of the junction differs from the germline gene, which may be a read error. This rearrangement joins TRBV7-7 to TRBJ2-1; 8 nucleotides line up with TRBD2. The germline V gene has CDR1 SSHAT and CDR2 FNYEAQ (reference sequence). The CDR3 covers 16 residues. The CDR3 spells CASSLRPGGGKNEQFF. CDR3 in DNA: TGTGCTAGCAGCCTCAGGCCCGGCGGGGGGAAAAATGAGCAGTTCTTC.

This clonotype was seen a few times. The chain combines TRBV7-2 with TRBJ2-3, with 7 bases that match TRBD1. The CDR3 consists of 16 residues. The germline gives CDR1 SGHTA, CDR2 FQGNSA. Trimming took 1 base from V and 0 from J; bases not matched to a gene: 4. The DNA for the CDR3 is TGTGCCAGCAGCTTAGGGACAGGCTATAGCACAGATACGCAGTATTTT. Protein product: CASSLGTGYSTDTQYF.

CDR3 loop: CASSYSQGVNTEAFF. For the CDR3, the DNA is TGTGCCAGCAGCTATTCACAGGGGGTGAACACTGAAGCTTTCTTT. The chain is built from TRBV11-2 and TRBJ1-1, with 8 bases that match TRBD1. The CDR3 runs 15 residues. The germline gives CDR1 SGHAT, CDR2 FQNNGV. Unmatched junction bases numbered 4, after V lost 4 bases and J lost 0 bases.

The CDR3 DNA follows: TGTGCCAGCAGCTTACGGGGCGGCGGGACCCTCCACTTT. Amino acids: CASSLRGGGTLHF. This chain links TRBV7-9 with TRBJ1-6; a possible D gene is TRBD1 (5 bases). Trimming removed 2 bases from V and 14 bases from J, with 13 bases in between. This CDR3 has 13 residues. CDR1 and CDR2 from the germline V gene are SEHNR and FQNEAQ (reference sequence).

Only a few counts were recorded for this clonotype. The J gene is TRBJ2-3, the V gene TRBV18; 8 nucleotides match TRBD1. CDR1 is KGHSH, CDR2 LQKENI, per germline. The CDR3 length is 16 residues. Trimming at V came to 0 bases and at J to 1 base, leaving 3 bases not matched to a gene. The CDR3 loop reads CASSPPGTGGTDTQYF. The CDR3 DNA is TGTGCCAGCTCACCACCCGGGACAGGAGGCACAGATACGCAGTATTTT.

CDR3 loop: CASGPAQGNRYTF. CDR3 in DNA: TGTGCCAGCGGCCCGGCCCAGGGGAATCGCTACACCTTC. The chain couples TRBV7-3 to TRBJ1-2; D might be TRBD1 (6 bases). Trimming shortened V by 8 bases and J by 9 bases, and 19 bases separated the two germline ends. The CDR3 extends over 13 amino acids. Per germline, CDR1 SGHTA and CDR2 FQGTGA.

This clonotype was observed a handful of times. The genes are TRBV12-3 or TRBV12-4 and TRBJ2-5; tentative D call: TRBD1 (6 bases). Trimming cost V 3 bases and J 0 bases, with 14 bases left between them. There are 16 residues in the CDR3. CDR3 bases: TGTGCCAGCAGTTTGGGGGCACTGTTCTACCAAGAGACCCAGTACTTC. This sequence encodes CASSLGALFYQETQYF.

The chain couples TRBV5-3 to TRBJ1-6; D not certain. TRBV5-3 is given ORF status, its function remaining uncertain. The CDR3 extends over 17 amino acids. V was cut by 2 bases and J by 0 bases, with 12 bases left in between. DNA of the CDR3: TGTGCCAGAAGCTTTAAAGAGCCCGGCTCCTATAATTCACCCCTCCACTTT. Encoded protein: CARSFKEPGSYNSPLHF.

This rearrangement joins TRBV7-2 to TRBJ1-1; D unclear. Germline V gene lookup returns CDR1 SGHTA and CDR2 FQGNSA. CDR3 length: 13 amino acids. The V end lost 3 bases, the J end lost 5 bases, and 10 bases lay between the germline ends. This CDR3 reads CASSLGFGTEAFF. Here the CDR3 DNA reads TGTGCCAGCAGCTTGGGGTTTGGGACTGAAGCTTTCTTT.

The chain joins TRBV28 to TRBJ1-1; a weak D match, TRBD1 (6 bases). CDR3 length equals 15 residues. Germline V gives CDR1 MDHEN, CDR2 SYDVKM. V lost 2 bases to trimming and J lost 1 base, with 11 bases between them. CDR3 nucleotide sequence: TGTGCCAGCAGTTTAACAGGGACCTCGAACACTGAAGCTTTCTTT. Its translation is CASSLTGTSNTEAFF.

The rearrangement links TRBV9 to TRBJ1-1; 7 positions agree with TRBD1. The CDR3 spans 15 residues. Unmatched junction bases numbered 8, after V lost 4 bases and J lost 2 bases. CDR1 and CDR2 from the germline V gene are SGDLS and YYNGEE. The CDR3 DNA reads TGTGCCAGCAGCCCTAGTCGGGACAGTAACACTGAAGCTTTCTTT. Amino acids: CASSPSRDSNTEAFF.

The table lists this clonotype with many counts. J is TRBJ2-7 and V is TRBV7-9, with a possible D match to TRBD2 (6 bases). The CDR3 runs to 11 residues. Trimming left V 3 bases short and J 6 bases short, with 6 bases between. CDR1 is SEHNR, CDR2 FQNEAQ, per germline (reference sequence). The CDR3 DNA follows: TGTGCCAGCAGCTTCGGGGGCGAGCAGTACGTC. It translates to CASSFGGEQYV.

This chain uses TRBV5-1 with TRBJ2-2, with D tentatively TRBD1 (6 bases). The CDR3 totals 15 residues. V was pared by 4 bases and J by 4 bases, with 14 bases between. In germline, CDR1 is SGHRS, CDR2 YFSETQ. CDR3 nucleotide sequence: TGCGCCAGCAGCCTTTACAGGGATGCCACCGGGGAGCTGTTTTTT. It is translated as CASSLYRDATGELFF.

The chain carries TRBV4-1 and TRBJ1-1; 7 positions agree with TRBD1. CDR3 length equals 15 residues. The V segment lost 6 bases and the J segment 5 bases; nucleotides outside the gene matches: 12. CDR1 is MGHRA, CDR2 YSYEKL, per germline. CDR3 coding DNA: TGCGCCAGCAGTCATAGGACAGGTAGGGAGACTGAAGCTTTCTTT. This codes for CASSHRTGRETEAFF.